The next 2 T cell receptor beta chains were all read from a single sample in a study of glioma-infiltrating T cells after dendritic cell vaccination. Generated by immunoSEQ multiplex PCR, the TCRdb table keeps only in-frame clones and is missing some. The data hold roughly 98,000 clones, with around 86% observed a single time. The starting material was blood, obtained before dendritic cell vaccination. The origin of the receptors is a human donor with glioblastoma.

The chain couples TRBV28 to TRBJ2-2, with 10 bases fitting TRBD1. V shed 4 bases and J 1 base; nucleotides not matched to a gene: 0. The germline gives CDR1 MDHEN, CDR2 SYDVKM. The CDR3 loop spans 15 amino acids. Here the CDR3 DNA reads TGTGCCAGCAGTTGGGACAGGGGGAACACCGGGGAGCTGTTTTTT. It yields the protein CASSWDRGNTGELFF. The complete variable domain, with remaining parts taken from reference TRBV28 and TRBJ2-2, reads DVKVTQSSRYLVKRTGEKVFLECVQDMDHENMFWYRQDPGLGLRLIYFSYDVKMKEKGDIPEGYSVSREKKERFSLILESASTNQTSMYLCASSWDRGNTGELFFGEGSRLTVL.

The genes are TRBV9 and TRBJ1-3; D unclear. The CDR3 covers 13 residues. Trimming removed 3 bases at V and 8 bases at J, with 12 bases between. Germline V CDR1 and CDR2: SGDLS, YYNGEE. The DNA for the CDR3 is TGTGCCAGCAGCGGCACATCAGGCTACACCATATATTTT. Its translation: CASSGTSGYTIYF.